This T cell receptor (beta chain) emerged from a study of blood T cell repertoires in COVID-19. About the study: The United States, Italy and Spain were the sources of the acute and convalescent COVID-19 samples.

TCRdb's table, derived via immunoSEQ multiplex PCR, lists solely in-frame clones and lacks some. This table holds over 150,000 clones, around 86% found once. V shed 9 bases, J shed 4 bases, and the junction held 5 bases outside the gene matches. The CDR3 is made up of 14 amino acids. Per germline, CDR1 LNHDA and CDR2 SQIVND (reference sequence). The gene calls are TRBV19 and TRBJ2-6, with TRBD2 identical over 8 bases. The sequencing input was peripheral blood. The receptor was derived from a woman aged 80 or over with COVID-19, enrolled during active disease. The CDR3 region is CASTVAGGANVLTF. CDR3 bases: TGTGCCAGCACGGTAGCGGGAGGGGCCAACGTCCTGACTTTC.